Listed here are 17 T cell receptor beta chains from one sample, sequenced in a study of shared clonotypes between healthy human individuals. Produced via immunoSEQ multiplex PCR; TCRdb's table is partial and in-frame only. The sample has a few million clones, around 95% seen once. The specimen sequenced was naive CD4+ T cells sorted from blood. The subset denotes: CD45RA+ positively selected. The receptor set was obtained from a man aged 18 to 30 in good health.

The chain is built from TRBV11-3 and TRBJ1-1, with D maybe TRBD1 (6 bases). The CDR3 length is 15 residues. In germline, CDR1 is SGHNT, CDR2 YENEEA. V lost 5 bases, J lost 3 bases, and 16 bases lay in between. The DNA of the CDR3 is TGTGCCAGCAGCGCCAGCGGGGGCCGGGACACTGAAGCTTTCTTT. This translates into CASSASGGRDTEAFF. The full variable domain, completed using reference TRBV11-3 and TRBJ1-1, is EAGVVQSPRYKIIEKKQPVAFWCNPISGHNTLYWYLQNLGQGPELLIRYENEEAVDDSQLPKDRFSAERLKGVDSTLKIQPAELGDSAVYLCASSASGGRDTEAFFGQGTRLTVV.

This rearrangement joins TRBV5-4 to TRBJ1-1, with D maybe TRBD1 (5 bases). The germline V and J ends were trimmed by 6 bases and 1 base, with 13 bases remaining between them. Germline-derived CDR1 and CDR2 are SGHNT and YYREEE (reference sequence). The CDR3 consists of 14 residues. The CDR3 DNA sequence: TGTGCCAGCAACCAGGGCTGGGAGAACACTGAAGCTTTCTTT. Translating gives CASNQGWENTEAFF.

J is TRBJ1-2 and V is TRBV10-1, with D perhaps TRBD1 (6 bases). Trimming stripped 4 bases from V and 5 bases from J, with 8 bases between. Germline assignment: CDR1 WNHNN and CDR2 SYGVQD (reference sequence). The CDR3 spans 12 residues. The CDR3 coding sequence is TGCGCCAGCAGTGCACAGGGTTATGGCTACACCTTC. Encoded protein: CASSAQGYGYTF.

This chain joins TRBV7-2 and TRBJ2-4; maybe TRBD2 (5 bases). The CDR3 extends over 14 amino acids. Germline CDR1 and CDR2: SGHTA and FQGNSA. V lost 6 bases and J lost 1, with 10 bases in between. The CDR3 sequence is CASSFVAAKNIQYF. The CDR3 region has the DNA TGTGCCAGCAGTTTCGTAGCGGCCAAAAACATTCAGTACTTC. Based on the CDR3 plus reference TRBV7-2 and TRBJ2-4, the full variable domain is GAGVSQSPSNKVTEKGKDVELRCDPISGHTALYWYRQSLGQGLEFLIYFQGNSAPDKSGLPSDRFSAERTGGSVSTLTIQRTQQEDSAVYLCASSFVAAKNIQYFGAGTRLSVL.

CDR3 bases: TGCGCCAGCAGCTTGGTTCCAGCCTACAATGAGCAGTTCTTC. Translating gives CASSLVPAYNEQFF. The chain employs TRBV5-1 and TRBJ2-1; D remains unclear. This CDR3 is 14 amino acids long. CDR1 and CDR2 from the germline V gene are SGHRS and YFSETQ. V lost 0 bases, J lost 2 bases, and 6 bases lay in between. Variable domain in full (rest from reference TRBV5-1 and TRBJ2-1): KAGVTQTPRYLIKTRGQQVTLSCSPISGHRSVSWYQQTPGQGLQFLFEYFSETQRNKGNFPGRFSGRQFSNSRSEMNVSTLELGDSALYLCASSLVPAYNEQFFGPGTRLTVL.

The genes are TRBV9 and TRBJ2-7, with D unclear. This CDR3 is 14 amino acids long. CDR1 SGDLS and CDR2 YYNGEE come from the germline V gene. Trimming took off 0 bases at V and 2 bases at J, with 9 bases between the two ends. Written as DNA, the CDR3 is TGTGCCAGCAGCGTAGACGTCGTTACCTACGAGCAGTACTTC. Amino acids: CASSVDVVTYEQYF.

This clone appeared once. The chain carries TRBV27 and TRBJ2-5; D not resolved. From germline, CDR1 is MNHEY and CDR2 SMNVEV (reference sequence). Trimming stripped 4 bases from V and 8 bases from J, with 17 bases between. CDR3 length: 14 amino acids. CDR3 DNA: TGTGCCAGCAGTTCGAAGTCGGCCCTCTCAACCCAGTACTTC. It yields the protein CASSSKSALSTQYF.

The chain is built from TRBV6-5 and TRBJ1-3, with 8 bases lining up with TRBD1. This CDR3 has 15 residues. Per germline, CDR1 MNHEY and CDR2 SVGAGI. Losses at the gene ends were 4 bases for V and 2 bases for J; bases not matched to a gene: 4. CDR3 sequence reads: CASSSLDRAGNTIYF. The CDR3, as DNA: TGTGCCAGCAGTTCCCTGGACAGGGCTGGAAACACCATATATTTT.

The V and J genes are TRBV29-1 and TRBJ2-1, with 10 bases fitting TRBD2. CDR3 length equals 14 residues. V lost 4 bases, J lost 6 bases, and 6 bases stayed unmatched. CDR1 and CDR2 (germline): SQVTM, ANQGSEA. Written as DNA, the CDR3 is TGCAGCGTTGTTCTTCCTAGCGGGAGCAATGAGCAGTTCTTC. This gives the protein CSVVLPSGSNEQFF.

The chain joins TRBV28 to TRBJ2-2; D might be TRBD2 (7 bases). Trimming pared 6 bases from V and 0 bases from J, leaving 11 bases between. CDR1 MDHEN and CDR2 SYDVKM come from the germline V gene. The CDR3 extends over 15 amino acids. The CDR3 sequence is CASRRGLPNTGELFF. The CDR3 nucleotides read TGTGCCAGCAGGCGGGGGCTTCCGAACACCGGGGAGCTGTTTTTT.

The V and J genes are TRBV5-1 and TRBJ2-2; a weak D match, TRBD1 (5 bases). Germline V gene lookup returns CDR1 SGHRS and CDR2 YFSETQ. This CDR3 spans 16 amino acids. V was pared by 2 bases and J by 6 bases, with 17 bases between. CDR3 protein: CASSLVAGNSAGELFF. The CDR3 DNA reads TGCGCCAGCAGCTTAGTAGCAGGGAATTCAGCCGGGGAGCTGTTTTTT.

The chain carries TRBV7-3 and TRBJ2-2; D perhaps matches TRBD1 (5 bases). The CDR3 spans 13 residues. V was shortened by 5 bases and J by 5 bases, with 9 bases between the two germline ends. Germline V CDR1 and CDR2: SGHTA, FQGTGA. The CDR3 DNA is TGTGCCAGCAGCACAACAGGAACCGGGGAGCTGTTTTTT. The encoded protein is CASSTTGTGELFF.

The chain uses TRBV18 and TRBJ2-5, with D perhaps given as TRBD1 or TRBD2 (6 bases each). Trimming shortened V by 2 bases and J by 3 bases, and 13 bases separated the two germline ends. From germline, CDR1 is KGHSH and CDR2 LQKENI. This CDR3 spans 15 amino acids. The CDR3 is CASSPRGDREETQYF. The CDR3 DNA sequence: TGTGCCAGCTCACCAAGGGGGGATAGGGAAGAGACCCAGTACTTC. The whole variable domain, filled in from reference TRBV18 and TRBJ2-5, reads NAGVMQNPRHLVRRRGQEARLRCSPMKGHSHVYWYRQLPEEGLKFMVYLQKENIIDESGMPKERFSAEFPKEGPSILRIQQVVRGDSAAYFCASSPRGDREETQYFGPGTRLLVL.

The chain joins TRBV6-5 to TRBJ2-7; TRBD1 matches 9 bases. The CDR3 has 16 amino acids. Germline CDR1 is MNHEY and CDR2 is SVGAGI. With 0 bases clipped from V and 2 bases from J, the junction kept 5 bases outside the gene matches. The CDR3 DNA sequence: TGTGCCAGCAGTTACTCTTGGACAGGGGTCGCCTACGAGCAGTACTTC. Its translation is CASSYSWTGVAYEQYF.

This chain connects TRBV5-1 to TRBJ2-5, with D possibly being TRBD2 (7 bases). With 2 bases removed from V and 2 bases from J, the gap between germline ends came to 16 bases. Germline V CDR1 and CDR2: SGHRS, YFSETQ. This CDR3 spans 16 amino acids. The CDR3 DNA reads as TGCGCCAGCAGCTTTTCGGGGGGCGAGGGGCAAGAGACCCAGTACTTC. Its protein is CASSFSGGEGQETQYF.

The CDR3 region has the DNA TGTGCCATCAGTGAGTCGGATAGCGGGACATACAATGAGCAGTTCTTC. Amino acid sequence: CAISESDSGTYNEQFF. The V call is TRBV10-3, the J call TRBJ2-1, with 8 bases that match TRBD2. This CDR3 comprises 16 residues. Unmatched junction bases numbered 5, after V lost 0 bases and J lost 4 bases. Germline assignment: CDR1 ENHRY and CDR2 SYGVKD.

V usage is TRBV4-1 and J usage is TRBJ2-7; D is perhaps TRBD1 (5 bases). In germline, CDR1 is MGHRA, CDR2 YSYEKL. V was shortened by 1 base and J by 3 bases, with 13 bases between the two germline ends. There are 15 residues in the CDR3. The CDR3 spells CASSQGGRVNYEQYF. CDR3 nucleotide sequence: TGCGCCAGCAGCCAAGGCGGCAGGGTTAACTACGAGCAGTACTTC.